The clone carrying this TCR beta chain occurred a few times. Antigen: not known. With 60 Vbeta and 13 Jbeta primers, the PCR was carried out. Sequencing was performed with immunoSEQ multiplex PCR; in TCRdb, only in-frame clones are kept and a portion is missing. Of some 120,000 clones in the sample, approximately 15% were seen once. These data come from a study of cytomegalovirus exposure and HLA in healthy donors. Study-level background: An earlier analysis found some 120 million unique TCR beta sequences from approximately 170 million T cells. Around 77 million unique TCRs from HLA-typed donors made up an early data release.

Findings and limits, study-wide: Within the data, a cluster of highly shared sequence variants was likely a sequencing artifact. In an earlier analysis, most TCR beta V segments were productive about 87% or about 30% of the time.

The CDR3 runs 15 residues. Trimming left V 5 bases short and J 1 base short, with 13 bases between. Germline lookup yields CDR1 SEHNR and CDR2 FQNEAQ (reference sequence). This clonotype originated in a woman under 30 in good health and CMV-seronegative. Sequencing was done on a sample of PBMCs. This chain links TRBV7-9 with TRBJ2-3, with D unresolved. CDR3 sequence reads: CASSPPRTGTDTQYF. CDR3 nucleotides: TGTGCCAGCAGCCCGCCCCGCACAGGCACAGATACGCAGTATTTT.